This passage covers 30 T cell receptor beta chains from one sample sequenced in a study of shared T cell receptors in the human thymus. TCRdb keeps only in-frame clones here, not all; method: immunoSEQ multiplex PCR. The sample has about 380,000 clones, roughly 94% seen once. The sample comprised thymocytes. These receptors were taken from a human donor.

The rearrangement uses TRBV5-4 and TRBJ2-2; 11 bases agree with TRBD2. With V trimmed by 2 bases and J by 4 bases, 7 bases remained unmatched. CDR3 length equals 17 residues. The germline V gene encodes CDR1 SGHNT and CDR2 YYREEE (reference sequence). CDR3 sequence: CASSLLTSGSVTGELFF. CDR3 DNA sequence: TGTGCCAGCAGCTTACTCACTAGCGGGAGCGTCACCGGGGAGCTGTTTTTT.

V usage is TRBV5-1 and J usage is TRBJ2-6, with TRBD1 matching 7 bases. In germline, CDR1 is SGHRS, CDR2 YFSETQ. CDR3 length: 20 residues. V shed 1 base, J shed 0 bases, and the junction held 13 bases outside the gene matches. CDR3 DNA sequence: TGCGCCAGCAGCTTGTCAGACTACAGGGACAGATTCTCTGGGGCCAACGTCCTGACTTTC. Translation: CASSLSDYRDRFSGANVLTF.

The chain has TRBV28 and TRBJ2-2, with TRBD1 identical over 8 bases. The germline gives CDR1 MDHEN, CDR2 SYDVKM. The J segment lost 6 bases and the V segment lost 2 bases, leaving 8 bases of the junction unmatched. The CDR3 totals 16 residues. This chain's CDR3 is CASSLDRGPLPGELFF. The CDR3 DNA reads as TGTGCCAGCAGTTTAGACAGGGGCCCCCTCCCCGGGGAGCTGTTTTTT.

The V and J genes are TRBV6-5 and TRBJ2-7; TRBD2 aligns across 10 bases. CDR1 and CDR2 from the germline V gene are MNHEY and SVGAGI. After removal of 2 bases from V and 6 bases from J, the junction contained 4 bases not matched to a gene. This CDR3 comprises 14 residues. In DNA form, the CDR3 reads TGTGCCAGCAGTTACGCTAGCGGGAGATTCGAGCAGTACTTC. This gives the protein CASSYASGRFEQYF.

V is TRBV6-4 and J is TRBJ2-7; unclear D gene. Per germline, CDR1 MRHNA and CDR2 SNTAGT. This CDR3 has 12 residues. V dropped 0 bases and J dropped 10 bases, with 10 bases sitting between them. CDR3 nucleotide sequence: TGTGCCAGCAGTGACTCGACTGGGCCTCAGTACTTC. Translation gives CASSDSTGPQYF.

CDR3 amino acids: CASSLRGAPHETQYF. The CDR3 bases are TGTGCCAGCAGTTTAAGGGGGGCGCCGCATGAGACCCAGTACTTC. V gene TRBV6-1 combines with J gene TRBJ2-5; D is tentatively TRBD1 or TRBD2 (6 bases each). With 5 bases removed from V and 5 bases from J, the gap between germline ends came to 18 bases. There are 15 residues in the CDR3. Germline V gene lookup returns CDR1 MNHNS and CDR2 SASEGT.

V gene TRBV30 combines with J gene TRBJ1-2; TRBD1 aligns across 10 bases. V lost 3 bases and J lost 4; bases outside the gene matches: 5. The CDR3 runs 14 residues. The germline CDR1 and CDR2 sequences are GTSNPN and SVGIG (reference sequence). The DNA for the CDR3 is TGTGCCTGGAGGAACGGGACAGGGGTCTATGGCTACACCTTC. Translation gives CAWRNGTGVYGYTF.

Here the CDR3 reads CASSESRTTPTYCALPHYGYTF. The CDR3 DNA follows: TGCGCCAGCAGTGAGTCTCGTACTACCCCAACTTACTGTGCGCTCCCCCACTATGGCTACACCTTC. The genes are TRBV10-2 and TRBJ1-2, with unresolved D. V dropped 0 bases and J dropped 3 bases, with 32 bases sitting between them. The CDR3 sequence is 22 residues long. Germline V gives CDR1 WSHSY, CDR2 SAAADI.

A word on this clone: The junction shows a germline mismatch at one end, possibly a read error. The chain is built from TRBV4-3 and TRBJ2-3; D not resolved. The length of the CDR3 is 12 residues. Germline assignment: CDR1 LGHNA and CDR2 YSLEER. CDR3 sequence reads: CASSQGAYKQVF. CDR3 DNA sequence: TGCGCCAGCAGCCAAGGGGCCTATAAGCAGGTTTTT.

This clone occurred once. This rearrangement joins TRBV19 to TRBJ1-1; tentatively, D is TRBD1 (5 bases). CDR1 is LNHDA, CDR2 SQIVND, per germline (reference sequence). The CDR3 spans 17 residues. The ends were cut back, 1 base at V and 4 bases at J, with 19 bases in the middle. CDR3 loop: CASSIGRNPPRATEAFF. In DNA, the CDR3 is TGTGCCAGTAGTATAGGAAGGAACCCGCCCAGGGCCACTGAAGCTTTCTTT.

This clone occurred once. The chain combines TRBV5-6 with TRBJ2-7; perhaps TRBD1 as D (6 bases). There are 16 residues in the CDR3. The germline V gene has CDR1 SGHDT and CDR2 YYEEEE. V was trimmed by 3 bases and J by 2 bases, leaving 18 bases between them. CDR3 sequence reads: CASSSGQRGFAYEQYF. Written as DNA, the CDR3 is TGTGCCAGCAGCTCAGGACAAAGGGGGTTTGCCTACGAGCAGTACTTC.

The chain recombines TRBV28 with TRBJ1-1, with D possibly matching TRBD1 (6 bases). Germline V gene data show CDR1 as MDHEN and CDR2 as SYDVKM. Trimming took 3 bases from V and 0 from J, leaving 8 bases between them. The CDR3 spans 14 residues. The DNA for the CDR3 is TGTGCCAGCAGTTTGAGGGGGTTGAACACTGAAGCTTTCTTT. It yields the protein CASSLRGLNTEAFF.

This chain joins TRBV5-1 and TRBJ1-2; D not certain. Germline V lookup: CDR1 SGHRS, CDR2 YFSETQ. Trimming pared 1 base from V and 6 bases from J, leaving 31 bases between. The CDR3 length is 20 residues. CDR3 nucleotide sequence: TGCGCCAGCAGCTTGTCTAGGCAAGATTTGGGCAGAGAGGCGTTTGATGGCTACACCTTC. Protein product: CASSLSRQDLGREAFDGYTF.

In this sample, this clone turned up once. The rearrangement links TRBV27 to TRBJ2-3; TRBD2 might be the D (5 bases). CDR1 and CDR2 (germline): MNHEY, SMNVEV (reference sequence). This CDR3 is 15 amino acids long. Trimming took 2 bases from V and 0 from J, leaving 9 bases between them. CDR3 amino acids: CASSLDRGSTDTQYF. Here the CDR3 DNA reads TGTGCCAGCAGTTTAGATCGGGGAAGCACAGATACGCAGTATTTT.

The chain carries TRBV30 and TRBJ2-6, with D hard to call. Germline V gives CDR1 GTSNPN, CDR2 SVGIG (reference sequence). V was shortened by 3 bases and J by 0 bases, with 12 bases between the two germline ends. CDR3 size: 16 residues. The CDR3 protein is CAWRGESPSGANVLTF. CDR3 nucleotide sequence: TGTGCCTGGAGGGGCGAAAGTCCCTCTGGGGCCAACGTCCTGACTTTC.

The chain joins TRBV5-1 to TRBJ1-2; the D gene is possibly TRBD1 (6 bases). The CDR3 is made up of 16 amino acids. Trimming shortened V by 0 bases and J by 0 bases, and 12 bases separated the two germline ends. Germline loops: CDR1 SGHRS, CDR2 YFSETQ. The CDR3 protein is CASSLADRRTNYGYTF. The CDR3 region has the DNA TGCGCCAGCAGCTTGGCCGACAGGAGAACTAACTATGGCTACACCTTC.

The chain couples TRBV14 to TRBJ2-7; possible D gene TRBD1, 6 bases. CDR3 length: 14 residues. Germline loops: CDR1 SGHDN, CDR2 FVKESK. The ends were cut back, 4 bases at V and 0 bases at J, with 10 bases in the middle. The CDR3 here is CASSLRDTSYEQYF. CDR3 coding DNA: TGTGCCAGCAGCCTCCGGGACACCTCCTACGAGCAGTACTTC.

V usage is TRBV30 and J usage is TRBJ1-2; D gene unclear. The CDR3 has 13 amino acids. Per germline, CDR1 GTSNPN and CDR2 SVGIG (reference sequence). The ends were cut back, 2 bases at V and 0 bases at J, with 7 bases in the middle. CDR3 loop: CAWSSTPNYGYTF. The CDR3 bases are TGTGCCTGGAGTTCAACGCCTAACTATGGCTACACCTTC.

This chain connects TRBV14 to TRBJ1-1; weak D call: TRBD1 (5 bases). Deletions cut 0 bases from V and 5 bases from J, with 16 bases between. The germline V gene encodes CDR1 SGHDN and CDR2 FVKESK. This CDR3 is 16 amino acids long. The CDR3 DNA reads as TGTGCCAGCAGCCAAGAATGTGCGGGGGGACGAACTGAAGCTTTCTTT. It yields the protein CASSQECAGGRTEAFF. The variable domain in full, completed from reference TRBV14 and TRBJ1-1, reads EAGVTQFPSHSVIEKGQTVTLRCDPISGHDNLYWYRRVMGKEIKFLLHFVKESKQDESGMPNNRFLAERTGGTYSTLKVQPAELEDSGVYFCASSQECAGGRTEAFFGQGTRLTVV.

This clone was counted a few times. This chain connects TRBV19 to TRBJ2-7; 7 nucleotides match TRBD1. The J segment lost 1 base and the V segment lost 10 bases, leaving 10 bases of the junction unmatched. The CDR3 has 14 amino acids. The germline V gene has CDR1 LNHDA and CDR2 SQIVND (reference sequence). The CDR3 nucleotides read TGTGCCACCGCCCGGGACAGCCTTTCCTACGAGCAGTACTTC. This translates into CATARDSLSYEQYF.

The chain combines TRBV28 with TRBJ2-7, with D possibly being TRBD1 (6 bases). CDR3 length equals 16 residues. In germline, CDR1 is MDHEN, CDR2 SYDVKM. The ends were cut back, 5 bases at V and 3 bases at J, with 20 bases in the middle. The CDR3 nucleotides read TGTGCCAGCAGTCCGCCCCGAACAGGGCGACACTACGAGCAGTACTTC. It encodes CASSPPRTGRHYEQYF. Variable domain in full (rest from reference TRBV28 and TRBJ2-7): DVKVTQSSRYLVKRTGEKVFLECVQDMDHENMFWYRQDPGLGLRLIYFSYDVKMKEKGDIPEGYSVSREKKERFSLILESASTNQTSMYLCASSPPRTGRHYEQYFGPGTRLTVT.

This chain joins TRBV6-6 and TRBJ1-3; D not resolved. With 6 bases removed from V and 0 bases from J, the gap between germline ends came to 12 bases. The CDR3 sequence is 15 residues long. The germline CDR1 and CDR2 sequences are MNHNY and SVGAGI (reference sequence). The CDR3: CASRNLLSSGNTIYF. CDR3 coding DNA: TGTGCCAGCAGGAACCTCTTAAGCTCTGGAAACACCATATATTTT.

The chain links TRBV5-1 to TRBJ2-1; the D gene is possibly TRBD2 (6 bases). In germline, CDR1 is SGHRS, CDR2 YFSETQ. The V gene lost 2 bases and the J gene lost 0 bases, with 12 bases spanning the gap. The CDR3 runs 16 residues. CDR3 in amino acids: CASSLGSGNSYNEQFF. The CDR3 bases are TGCGCCAGCAGCTTAGGTAGCGGAAACTCCTACAATGAGCAGTTCTTC.

The CDR3: CASSHGVLNQPQHF. The CDR3 DNA reads TGTGCCAGCAGCCATGGGGTCCTAAATCAGCCCCAGCATTTT. The rearrangement uses TRBV5-6 and TRBJ1-5; D not certain. Germline CDR1 is SGHDT and CDR2 is YYEEEE. The CDR3 loop spans 14 amino acids. Trimming shortened V by 4 bases and J by 4 bases, and 12 bases separated the two germline ends.

The chain is built from TRBV23-1 and TRBJ2-1; D may match TRBD1 or TRBD2 (5 bases each). TRBV23-1 is an open reading frame whose function is uncertain. V lost 6 bases, J lost 8 bases, and 29 bases lay in between. The CDR3 is made up of 18 amino acids. The CDR3 is CASRNAIGTYQNGDEQFF. In DNA form, the CDR3 reads TGCGCCAGCAGAAACGCCATAGGGACCTACCAAAACGGAGATGAGCAGTTCTTC.

The V and J genes are TRBV20-1 and TRBJ2-7, with D perhaps TRBD1 (5 bases). Germline loops: CDR1 DFQATT, CDR2 SNEGSKA (reference sequence). This CDR3 region has 11 residues. Trimming pared 5 bases from V and 6 bases from J, leaving 11 bases between. In DNA form, the CDR3 reads TGCAGTGCTGAGGTGGGGCCCGAGCAGTACTTC. Its translation: CSAEVGPEQYF.

V gene TRBV27 combines with J gene TRBJ1-4, with TRBD1 identical over 8 bases. V lost 5 bases, J lost 1 base, and 9 bases stayed unmatched. Germline lookup yields CDR1 MNHEY and CDR2 SMNVEV (reference sequence). The CDR3 is 17 amino acids. The CDR3: CASSTRRRGLTNEKLFF. In DNA form, the CDR3 reads TGTGCCAGCAGTACTCGGCGCAGGGGGCTAACTAATGAAAAACTGTTTTTT.

V and J are TRBV5-5 and TRBJ1-2, with D tentatively TRBD1 (5 bases). Germline assignment: CDR1 SGHKS and CDR2 YYEKEE (reference sequence). The ends were cut back, 4 bases at V and 1 base at J, with 11 bases in the middle. This CDR3 is 14 amino acids long. The CDR3 sequence: CASSGGLDNYGYTF. For the CDR3, the DNA is TGTGCCAGCAGCGGGGGGTTGGATAACTATGGCTACACCTTC.

This chain uses TRBV2 with TRBJ2-1; weak D call: TRBD1 (5 bases). Germline V CDR1 and CDR2: SNHLY, FYNNEI. The CDR3 runs to 12 residues. Trimming removed 7 bases from V and 7 bases from J, with 11 bases in between. As DNA, the CDR3 is TGTGCCAGCAATCGGGCAGGGAATGAGCAGTTCTTC. Residues: CASNRAGNEQFF.

The gene calls are TRBV18 and TRBJ1-4; 8 bases are a match to TRBD1. V dropped 3 bases and J dropped 4; count of bases not matched to a gene: 16. CDR1 KGHSH and CDR2 LQKENI come from the germline V gene. This CDR3 spans 19 amino acids. The CDR3 DNA follows: TGTGCCAGCTCACCCTTACACAACATCGGGACAGGATATAATGAAAAACTGTTTTTT. This encodes CASSPLHNIGTGYNEKLFF.